The 17 T cell receptor beta chains below were found in one sample sequenced in a study of shared clonotypes between healthy human individuals. The data were produced by immunoSEQ multiplex PCR, yet TCRdb's version contains in-frame clones alone and is incomplete. The data contain about 490,000 clones, 79% of them singletons. The source material was PBMCs. These receptors originate from a woman aged 40 to 49 in good health. Some clones in this sample may be carry-over from other donors' samples.

The rearrangement links TRBV18 to TRBJ2-1; 14 bases match TRBD2. With 3 bases clipped from V and 3 bases from J, the junction kept 7 bases outside the gene matches. Germline V gene data show CDR1 as KGHSH and CDR2 as LQKENI. The CDR3 is 18 residues long. The CDR3 DNA is TGTGCCAGCTCACCGGGACTAGCGGGAGCGAGTCGCTACAATGAGCAGTTCTTC. Translation: CASSPGLAGASRYNEQFF.

V is TRBV6-1 and J is TRBJ2-3, with D possibly matching TRBD1 (5 bases). This CDR3 contains 14 residues. V was shortened by 4 bases and J by 5 bases, with 13 bases between the two germline ends. Germline V gene sequence: CDR1 MNHNS, CDR2 SASEGT. Here the CDR3 DNA reads TGTGCCAGCAGTGGCCAGGGTTGGGGAGATACGCAGTATTTT. It translates to CASSGQGWGDTQYF.

This clone has only one observation. The DNA of the CDR3 is TGTGCCAGCAGCTCCGGACAGGGCCACGAGCAGTACTTC. It yields the protein CASSSGQGHEQYF. This chain joins TRBV7-9 and TRBJ2-7; 8 bases match TRBD1. The CDR3 totals 13 residues. The trim removed 4 bases at V and 5 bases at J, leaving 4 bases unmatched. The germline CDR1 and CDR2 sequences are SEHNR and FQNEAQ (reference sequence).

DNA of the CDR3: TGTGCCTGGAGTGTGATCCGGACTGGGACAGATACGCAGTATTTT. It is translated as CAWSVIRTGTDTQYF. The V and J genes are TRBV30 and TRBJ2-3; maybe TRBD2 (5 bases). The CDR3 is 15 residues long. The V gene lost 0 bases and the J gene lost 3 bases, with 13 bases spanning the gap. The germline V gene encodes CDR1 GTSNPN and CDR2 SVGIG (reference sequence).

V usage is TRBV27 and J usage is TRBJ1-2; 8 bases line up with TRBD1. The CDR3 is made up of 15 amino acids. J lost 1 base, V lost 3 bases, and 4 bases had no gene match. Germline assignment: CDR1 MNHEY and CDR2 SMNVEV (reference sequence). The CDR3 loop reads CASSFRTGFNYGYTF. The DNA for the CDR3 is TGTGCCAGCAGTTTCCGGACAGGGTTTAACTATGGCTACACCTTC.

This chain uses TRBV18 with TRBJ2-3; D is possibly TRBD2 (6 bases). V lost 1 base and J lost 0, with 8 bases in between. Germline lookup yields CDR1 KGHSH and CDR2 LQKENI. CDR3 length: 15 residues. In DNA form, the CDR3 reads TGTGCCAGCTCACCACTAGCGGATAGCACAGATACGCAGTATTTT. Translated: CASSPLADSTDTQYF.

The CDR3: CASSATQRPDTQYF. As DNA, the CDR3 is TGTGCCAGCAGCGCGACCCAAAGGCCAGATACGCAGTATTTT. The chain carries TRBV7-6 and TRBJ2-3; D unresolved. This CDR3 comprises 14 residues. Trimming cost V 5 bases and J 4 bases, with 13 bases left between them. The germline CDR1 and CDR2 sequences are SGHVS and FNYEAQ.

The chain carries TRBV15 and TRBJ2-2, with a tentative D call TRBD1 (8 bases). The V end was cut by 1 base, the J end by 7 bases, with 13 bases between. The CDR3 runs 15 residues. The germline CDR1 and CDR2 sequences are LNHNV and YYDKDF (reference sequence). The CDR3 bases are TGTGCCACCAGCAGAGGGACAGGGAGGGGCGGGGAGCTGTTTTTT. Protein product: CATSRGTGRGGELFF.

Remarks on this clone: One junction end does not reproduce the germline sequence, and a read error may be involved. The chain joins TRBV19 to TRBJ2-6; D is possibly TRBD1 (5 bases). Germline CDR1 reads LNHDA; CDR2 reads SQIVND (reference sequence). This CDR3 has 18 amino acids. The CDR3 sequence: CASSIAGRVGSRANVLTF. The CDR3 coding sequence is TGTGCCAGTAGTATAGCCGGCAGGGTCGGCTCTCGGGCCAACGTCCTGACTTTC.

The V call is TRBV6-5, the J call TRBJ2-1; TRBD2 agrees at 8 bases. The CDR3 length is 15 residues. Germline values: CDR1 MNHEY, CDR2 SVGAGI. The J segment lost 3 bases and the V segment lost 5 bases, leaving 6 bases of the junction unmatched. DNA of the CDR3: TGTGCCAGCAGTAGGCCAAGCGGGGGCTACAATGAGCAGTTCTTC. Protein product: CASSRPSGGYNEQFF.

The chain uses TRBV7-3 and TRBJ2-1; 7 positions agree with TRBD2. CDR1 is SGHTA and CDR2 is FQGTGA in the germline V gene. With 4 bases clipped from V and 10 bases from J, the junction kept 13 bases outside the gene matches. This CDR3 spans 15 amino acids. The CDR3 sequence is CASSWRERGYEEQFF. CDR3 DNA: TGTGCCAGCAGCTGGCGGGAGAGGGGTTACGAAGAGCAGTTCTTC.

This chain joins TRBV9 and TRBJ1-4; D is undetermined. This CDR3 contains 17 residues. In germline, CDR1 is SGDLS, CDR2 YYNGEE. V lost 1 base and J lost 8, with 21 bases in between. The CDR3 DNA reads TGTGCCAGCAGCGTAACAGATCGGGTAGATAATGGAGAAAAACTGTTTTTT. Its translation is CASSVTDRVDNGEKLFF.

The V gene is TRBV29-1, the J gene TRBJ2-1, with 7 bases fitting TRBD2. The germline gives CDR1 SQVTM, CDR2 ANQGSEA. CDR3 length equals 13 residues. V trimming: 5 bases; J trimming: 5 bases; junction bases outside the gene matches: 6. CDR3 in amino acids: CSVISSGHNEQFF. Written as DNA, the CDR3 is TGCAGCGTTATTTCTAGCGGTCACAATGAGCAGTTCTTC.

This clone occurred a few times. The rearrangement joins TRBV6-1 to TRBJ1-1; D unclear. Deletions cut 8 bases from V and 1 base from J, with 5 bases between. The length of the CDR3 is 11 residues. From germline, CDR1 is MNHNS and CDR2 SASEGT. The CDR3 DNA is TGTGCCAGCGAAGAGAACACTGAAGCTTTCTTT. It yields the protein CASEENTEAFF.

This clone occurred a few times. The rearrangement links TRBV27 to TRBJ1-1, with TRBD1 as a possible D gene (5 bases). Germline loops: CDR1 MNHEY, CDR2 SMNVEV (reference sequence). The CDR3 extends over 14 amino acids. The V gene lost 2 bases and the J gene lost 2 bases, with 9 bases spanning the gap. The CDR3 loop reads CASSLLGGNTEAFF. The CDR3 nucleotides read TGTGCCAGCAGTTTACTGGGGGGAAACACTGAAGCTTTCTTT.

The genes are TRBV6-1 and TRBJ1-4; 8 bases are shared with TRBD1. Germline V gives CDR1 MNHNS, CDR2 SASEGT. The CDR3 totals 14 residues. The junction had 5 bases not matched to a gene; V was cut back by 6 bases and J by 5 bases. The CDR3 spells CASRLTGDNEKLFF. The CDR3 DNA follows: TGTGCCAGCAGGCTGACAGGGGACAATGAAAAACTGTTTTTT.

As to this clone: One junction end disagrees with the germline gene, perhaps due to a read error. This chain links TRBV10-3 with TRBJ2-7; 7 bases are a match to TRBD1. Germline CDR1 reads ENHRY; CDR2 reads SYGVKD. CDR3 length equals 17 residues. The CDR3 here is CASSDPSQDRSPYEQYF. In DNA, the CDR3 is TGTGCCAGCAGTGACCCTTCCCAGGACAGGTCCCCCTACGAGCAGTACTTC.